Included here is one T cell receptor (beta chain) sequence, with context. Its antigen is unidentified. The sample is drawn from a study of T cell responses to AZD1222 COVID-19 vaccine. Notes on the study in general: Repertoires in all cases were sampled only once the peak T cell response had passed. A mostly white British donor set with more females was recruited, and clonal diversity was possibly underestimated.

The method was immunoSEQ multiplex PCR; TCRdb's version includes in-frame clones alone and lacks a portion of them. The table lists 100,000 to 150,000 clones, about 79% of them singletons. The CDR3 runs to 14 residues. Looked up from germline, CDR1 is MNHEY and CDR2 is SMNVEV (reference sequence). With 5 bases clipped from V and 7 bases from J, the junction kept 9 bases outside the gene matches. The clonotype originates from an adult who received the AZD1222 COVID-19 vaccine. This sample comprised peripheral blood, obtained 28 days after the second AZD1222 dose. This rearrangement joins TRBV27 to TRBJ1-2; 8 bases align to TRBD1. The CDR3, as DNA: TGTGCCAGCAGTGCCTCGGACAGGGTGGGTGGCTACACCTTC. Amino acid sequence: CASSASDRVGGYTF.